The present entry profiles one T cell receptor beta chain with its context. Per the original data handling: Using reference gene primer amplification, nucleated cell counts were estimated. Libraries were prepared by immunoSEQ multiplex PCR; TCRdb keeps only in-frame clonotypes and omits some of them. Clone size and V and J calls were adopted from that table, with D and trimming inferred from the DNA. The repertoire holds more than 150,000 clones, with roughly nine tenths as singletons. This entry belongs to a study of blood T cell repertoires in COVID-19. Whole-study context: Acute-phase and convalescent COVID-19 samples originated in the United States, Italy and Spain. The analysed material was cDNA or gDNA that came from T cells, B-cell-depleted T cells, or PBMCs.

The V and J ends lost 6 bases and 3 bases, in that order; junction bases with no gene match: 6. CDR1 is LGHNA and CDR2 is YSLEER in the germline V gene. The CDR3 runs to 14 residues. The chain couples TRBV4-3 to TRBJ2-7, with TRBD1 identical over 9 bases. This receptor was taken from a man in his 70s with active or convalescent COVID-19. The sample was peripheral blood. CDR3: CASRKDRGGYEQYF. The CDR3 DNA reads as TGCGCCAGCAGGAAGGACAGGGGCGGCTACGAGCAGTACTTC.